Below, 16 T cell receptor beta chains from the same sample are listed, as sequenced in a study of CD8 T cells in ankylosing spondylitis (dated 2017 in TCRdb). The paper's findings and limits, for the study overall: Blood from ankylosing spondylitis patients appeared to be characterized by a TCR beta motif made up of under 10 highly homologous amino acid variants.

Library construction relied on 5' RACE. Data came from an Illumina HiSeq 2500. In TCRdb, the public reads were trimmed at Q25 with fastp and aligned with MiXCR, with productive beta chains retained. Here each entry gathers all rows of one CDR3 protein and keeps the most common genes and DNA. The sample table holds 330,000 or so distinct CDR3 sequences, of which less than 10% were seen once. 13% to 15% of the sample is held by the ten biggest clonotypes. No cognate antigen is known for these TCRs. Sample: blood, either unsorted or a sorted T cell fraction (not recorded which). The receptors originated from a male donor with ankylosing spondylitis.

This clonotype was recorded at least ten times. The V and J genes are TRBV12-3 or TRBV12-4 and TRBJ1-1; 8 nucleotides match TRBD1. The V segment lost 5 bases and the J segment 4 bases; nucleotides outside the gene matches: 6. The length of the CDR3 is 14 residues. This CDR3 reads CASSRRQGPTEAFF. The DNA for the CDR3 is TGTGCCAGCAGTCGTCGACAGGGGCCCACTGAAGCTTTCTTT.

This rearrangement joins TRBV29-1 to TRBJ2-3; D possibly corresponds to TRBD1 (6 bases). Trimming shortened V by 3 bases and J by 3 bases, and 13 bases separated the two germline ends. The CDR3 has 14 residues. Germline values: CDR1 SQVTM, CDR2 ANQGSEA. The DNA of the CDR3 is TGCAGCGTTGACGTTGGGGGCCGGACAGATACGCAGTATTTT. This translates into CSVDVGGRTDTQYF.

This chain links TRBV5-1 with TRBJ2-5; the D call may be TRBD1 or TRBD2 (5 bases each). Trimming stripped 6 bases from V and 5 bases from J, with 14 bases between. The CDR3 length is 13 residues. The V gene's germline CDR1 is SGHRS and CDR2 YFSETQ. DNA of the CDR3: TGCGCCAGCACTAGGGGTACGGGGGAGACCCAGTACTTC. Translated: CASTRGTGETQYF.

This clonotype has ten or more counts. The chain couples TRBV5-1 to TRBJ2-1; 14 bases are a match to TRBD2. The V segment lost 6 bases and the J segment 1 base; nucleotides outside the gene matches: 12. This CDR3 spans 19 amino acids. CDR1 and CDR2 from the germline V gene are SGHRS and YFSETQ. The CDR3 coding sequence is TGCGCCAGCACCTCTCGACTAGCGGGAGGGTCGGGATCCTACAATGAGCAGTTCTTC. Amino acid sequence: CASTSRLAGGSGSYNEQFF.

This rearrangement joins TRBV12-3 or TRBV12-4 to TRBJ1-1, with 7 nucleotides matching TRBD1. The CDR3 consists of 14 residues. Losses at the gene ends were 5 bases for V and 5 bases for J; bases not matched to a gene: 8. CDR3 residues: CASSLGPGGTEAFF. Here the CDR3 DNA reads TGTGCCAGCAGTCTCGGTCCAGGGGGGACTGAAGCTTTCTTT.

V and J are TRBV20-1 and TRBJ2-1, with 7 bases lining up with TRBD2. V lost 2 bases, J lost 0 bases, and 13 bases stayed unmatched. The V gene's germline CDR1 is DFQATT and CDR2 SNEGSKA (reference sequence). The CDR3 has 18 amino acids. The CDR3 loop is CSARFRWEGTSSYNEQFF. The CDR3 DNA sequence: TGCAGTGCTAGATTTCGCTGGGAGGGTACTAGCTCCTACAATGAGCAGTTCTTC.

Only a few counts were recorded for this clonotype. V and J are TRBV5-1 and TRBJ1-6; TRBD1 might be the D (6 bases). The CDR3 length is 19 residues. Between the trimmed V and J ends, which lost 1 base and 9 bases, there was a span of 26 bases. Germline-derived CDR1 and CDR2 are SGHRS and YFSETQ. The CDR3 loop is CASSLIRSYPPGESSPLHF. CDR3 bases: TGCGCCAGCAGCTTGATAAGATCGTACCCCCCAGGGGAGAGTTCACCCCTCCACTTT. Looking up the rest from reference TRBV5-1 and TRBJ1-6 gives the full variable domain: KAGVTQTPRYLIKTRGQQVTLSCSPISGHRSVSWYQQTPGQGLQFLFEYFSETQRNKGNFPGRFSGRQFSNSRSEMNVSTLELGDSALYLCASSLIRSYPPGESSPLHFGNGTRLTVT.

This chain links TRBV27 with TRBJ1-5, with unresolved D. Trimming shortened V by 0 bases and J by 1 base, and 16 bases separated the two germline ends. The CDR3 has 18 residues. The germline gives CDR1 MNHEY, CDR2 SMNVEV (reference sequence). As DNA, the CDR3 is TGTGCCAGCAGTTTATCTCCAGGCAGCATAGGGAGCAATCAGCCCCAGCATTTT. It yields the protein CASSLSPGSIGSNQPQHF.

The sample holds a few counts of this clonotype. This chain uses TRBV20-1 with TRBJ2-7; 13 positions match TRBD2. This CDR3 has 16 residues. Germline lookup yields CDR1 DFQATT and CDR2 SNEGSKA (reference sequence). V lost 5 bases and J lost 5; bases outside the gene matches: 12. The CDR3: CSAQGAGLAGVNEQYF. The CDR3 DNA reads TGCAGTGCTCAGGGGGCAGGACTAGCGGGAGTAAACGAGCAGTACTTC.

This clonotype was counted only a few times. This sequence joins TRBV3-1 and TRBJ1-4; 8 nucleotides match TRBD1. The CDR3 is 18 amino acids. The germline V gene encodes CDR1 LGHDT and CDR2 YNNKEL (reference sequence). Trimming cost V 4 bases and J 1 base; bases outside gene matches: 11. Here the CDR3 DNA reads TGTGCCAGCAGCCGTCACGGATTCGACAGGGGAACTAATGAAAAACTGTTTTTT. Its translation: CASSRHGFDRGTNEKLFF.

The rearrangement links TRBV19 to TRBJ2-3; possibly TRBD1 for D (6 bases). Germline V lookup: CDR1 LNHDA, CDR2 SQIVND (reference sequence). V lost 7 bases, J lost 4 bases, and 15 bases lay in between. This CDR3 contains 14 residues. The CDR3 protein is CASKEQGVADTQYF. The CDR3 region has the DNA TGTGCCAGTAAAGAACAGGGAGTCGCAGATACGCAGTATTTT.

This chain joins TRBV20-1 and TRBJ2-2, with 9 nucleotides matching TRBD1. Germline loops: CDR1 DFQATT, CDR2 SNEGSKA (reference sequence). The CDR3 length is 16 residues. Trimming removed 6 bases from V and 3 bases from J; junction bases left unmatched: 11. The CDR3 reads CSARSWDRVDTGELFF. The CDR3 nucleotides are TGCAGTGCCAGATCGTGGGACAGGGTGGACACCGGGGAGCTGTTTTTT.

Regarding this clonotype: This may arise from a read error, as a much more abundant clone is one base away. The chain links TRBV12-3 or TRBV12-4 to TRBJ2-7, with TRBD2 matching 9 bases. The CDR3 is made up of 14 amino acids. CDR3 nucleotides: TGTGCCAACAGTTCCGGACTAGCGTACGACGAGCAGTACTTC. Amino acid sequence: CANSSGLAYDEQYF.

Here the CDR3 reads CSARDGGTSAYEQYF. CDR3 coding DNA: TGCAGTGCTAGAGATGGCGGGACTAGCGCCTACGAGCAGTACTTC. The rearrangement links TRBV20-1 to TRBJ2-7, with TRBD2 matching 10 bases. Trimming cost V 0 bases and J 2 bases; bases outside gene matches: 4. CDR1 is DFQATT and CDR2 is SNEGSKA in the germline V gene (reference sequence). This CDR3 comprises 15 residues.

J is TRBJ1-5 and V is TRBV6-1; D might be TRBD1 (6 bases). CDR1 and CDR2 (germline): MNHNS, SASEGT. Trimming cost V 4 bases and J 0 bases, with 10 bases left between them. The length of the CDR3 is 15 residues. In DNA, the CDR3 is TGTGCCAGCAGTGGGACAGCGGTTAGCAATCAGCCCCAGCATTTT. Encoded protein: CASSGTAVSNQPQHF.

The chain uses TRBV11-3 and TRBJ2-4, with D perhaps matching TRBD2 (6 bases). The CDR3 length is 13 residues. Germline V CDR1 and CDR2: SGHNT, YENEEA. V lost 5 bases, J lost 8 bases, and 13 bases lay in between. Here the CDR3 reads CASSTRLGHIQYF. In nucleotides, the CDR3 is TGTGCCAGCAGCACGCGACTAGGTCACATTCAGTACTTC. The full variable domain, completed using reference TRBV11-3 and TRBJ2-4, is EAGVVQSPRYKIIEKKQPVAFWCNPISGHNTLYWYLQNLGQGPELLIRYENEEAVDDSQLPKDRFSAERLKGVDSTLKIQPAELGDSAVYLCASSTRLGHIQYFGAGTRLSVL.